This T cell receptor beta chain was recovered during a study of neoadjuvant anti-PD-1 for oral cavity cancer. Clones were sequenced by immunoSEQ multiplex PCR, and TCRdb holds only the in-frame ones, with some missing. The sample contains over 11,000 clones, 70% of which appear only once. V dropped 6 bases and J dropped 2 bases, with 8 bases sitting between them. The CDR3 loop spans 14 amino acids. Germline CDR1 reads MNHEY; CDR2 reads SMNVEV (reference sequence). General study results and limits: Non-responders to neoadjuvant nivolumab had significantly more clonal PBMC T cells than responders.

A remark on this clone: The antigen remains unidentified.

The material sequenced was PBMCs, taken before nivolumab (anti-PD-1) treatment. The chain uses TRBV27 and TRBJ2-6; weak D call: TRBD1 (5 bases). The sequence came from a person between 35 and 79 years old with oral cavity squamous cell carcinoma. Here the CDR3 DNA reads TGTGCCAGCAGATTAGGGGCTGGGGCCAACGTCCTGACTTTC. Its protein product is CASRLGAGANVLTF.